Listed below are T cell receptor beta chains from one sample, sequenced in a study of T cell responses to AZD1222 COVID-19 vaccine. Using immunoSEQ multiplex PCR, the repertoire was profiled, and TCRdb retains in-frame clones only, with some absent. Of 100,000 to 150,000 clones in the sample, roughly 85% were seen once. Source: peripheral blood, taken on day 0 of AZD1222 vaccination. The receptors derive from an adult in good health. Both conserved end residues are part of each CDR3. D genes are given only for firm matches. Rows give clone size only sometimes, using once, few, many, or a class for an expanded clone.

TRBJ1-2 TRBV7-9 NA NA CASSLESGYTF TGTGCCAGCAGCTTAGAGAGTGGCTACACCTTC
TRBJ2-1 TRBV10-3 NA NA CAISESTYPYNEQFF TGTGCCATCAGTGAGTCTACTTACCCCTACAATGAGCAGTTCTTC
TRBJ2-5 TRBV19 few NA CASSRGGGEETQYF TGTGCCAGTAGTCGTGGGGGTGGTGAAGAGACCCAGTACTTC
TRBJ2-2 TRBV7-7 NA NA CASSLGSGNTGELFF TGTGCCAGCAGCTTAGGTAGCGGGAACACCGGGGAGCTGTTTTTT
TRBJ1-6 TRBV6-5 NA NA CASKVLDNSPLHF TGTGCCAGCAAAGTCCTAGATAACTCACCCCTCCACTTT
TRBJ1-5 TRBV5-6 NA NA CASSLGGPNQPQHF TGTGCCAGCAGCTTGGGAGGGCCCAATCAGCCCCAGCATTTT
TRBJ1-1 TRBV19 NA NA CASSIDKGNTEAFF TGTGCCAGTAGTATAGACAAGGGGAACACTGAAGCTTTCTTT
TRBJ2-5 TRBV21-1 NA NA CASTNPPSVPAETQYF TGTGCCAGCACTAATCCCCCGTCAGTTCCGGCAGAGACCCAGTACTTC
TRBJ2-1 TRBV9 few TRBD2 CASSVFGTSGSLNEQFF TGTGCCAGCAGCGTCTTCGGGACTAGCGGGTCCCTGAATGAGCAGTTCTTC
TRBJ1-1 TRBV19 NA TRBD1 CASSSGQGSTEAFF TGTGCCAGTAGCTCGGGACAGGGTAGCACTGAAGCTTTCTTT
TRBJ2-3 TRBV28 few TRBD2 CASSNRGLAPTDTQYF TGTGCCAGCAGTAACCGCGGACTAGCTCCCACAGATACGCAGTATTTT
TRBJ2-2 TRBV11-2 NA NA CASSLQNTGELFF TGTGCCAGCAGCTTACAGAACACCGGGGAGCTGTTTTTT
TRBJ1-5 TRBV4-1 NA NA CASSYTGANQPQHF TGCGCCAGCAGTTACACAGGAGCCAATCAGCCCCAGCATTTT
TRBJ2-7 TRBV14 once TRBD1 CASSPGHGTGNYEQYF TGTGCCAGCAGCCCCGGACACGGGACAGGGAACTACGAGCAGTACTTC
TRBJ2-1 TRBV29-1 NA TRBD1 CSVTTGGLGNEQFF TGCAGCGTCACAACAGGGGGGCTGGGCAATGAGCAGTTCTTC
TRBJ1-4 TRBV29-1 NA NA CSVSRGAANEKLFF TGCAGCGTTTCGAGAGGGGCGGCTAATGAAAAACTGTTTTTT
TRBJ1-2 TRBV5-8 NA NA CASSLVQGGAYTF TGTGCCAGCAGCTTGGTCCAGGGTGGAGCCTACACCTTC
TRBJ2-3 TRBV3-1/TRBV3-2 NA NA CASSQSAYTSTDTQYF TGTGCCAGCAGCCAGAGTGCGTATACTAGCACAGATACGCAGTATTTT
TRBJ2-7 TRBV11-2 NA NA CASSQIYEQYF TGTGCCAGCAGCCAGATTTACGAGCAGTACTTC
TRBJ1-6 TRBV6-5 NA NA CASKNSGHQAPLHF TGTGCCAGCAAAAACTCCGGGCACCAGGCCCCCCTCCACTTT
TRBJ1-2 TRBV6-4 NA NA CASRQGQGGSYTF TGTGCCAGCAGACAAGGGCAGGGAGGAAGCTACACCTTC
TRBJ1-5 TRBV27 NA NA CASRNRAGVSNQPQHF TGTGCCAGCAGAAACCGAGCGGGTGTGAGCAATCAGCCCCAGCATTTT
TRBJ1-4 TRBV6-6 NA NA CASSADEKLFF TGTGCCAGCAGTGCCGATGAAAAACTGTTTTTT
TRBJ1-1 TRBV4-1 few NA CASSQENPPTEAFF TGCGCCAGCAGCCAAGAGAACCCCCCAACTGAAGCTTTCTTT
TRBJ2-7 TRBV28 NA TRBD2 CASNQLQAGETYEQYF TGTGCCAGCAACCAGCTTCAAGCGGGGGAAACCTACGAGCAGTACTTC
TRBJ1-1 TRBV2 NA NA CASSGGARAFF TGTGCCAGCAGTGGGGGGGCCAGAGCTTTCTTT
TRBJ2-7 TRBV6-5 NA TRBD2 CASSGTSNYEQYF TGTGCCAGCAGCGGGACTAGTAACTACGAGCAGTACTTC
TRBJ2-1 TRBV5-1 NA NA CASSSGRQSSYNEQFF TGCGCCAGCAGCTCGGGAAGACAGAGCTCCTACAATGAGCAGTTCTTC
TRBJ1-5 TRBV19 NA NA CASSTLINQPQHF TGTGCCAGTAGTACACTAATCAATCAGCCCCAGCATTTT
TRBJ2-1 TRBV6-2/TRBV6-3 NA TRBD2 CASSPLTSGRRNEQFF TGTGCCAGCAGTCCACTGACTAGCGGGAGAAGGAATGAGCAGTTCTTC
TRBJ1-2 TRBV29-1 NA NA CSVDGIGYYGYTF TGCAGCGTCGATGGCATCGGGTACTATGGCTACACCTTC
TRBJ1-2 TRBV21-1 once NA CASSKSKDAYGYTF TGTGCCAGCAGCAAATCCAAGGACGCCTATGGCTACACCTTC
TRBJ1-2 TRBV6-5 NA NA CASSYSLRALYGYTF TGTGCCAGCAGTTACAGCTTACGGGCCCTATATGGCTACACCTTC
TRBJ2-7 TRBV5-1 NA NA CASSLVGGEYEQYF TGCGCCAGCAGCTTGGTTGGCGGGGAGTACGAGCAGTACTTC
TRBJ2-5 TRBV25-1 NA NA CASTDRVGTQYF TGTGCCAGCACGGATAGGGTGGGGACCCAGTACTTC
TRBJ2-7 TRBV5-6 NA NA CASSRRGEQYF TGTGCCAGCAGCAGGAGGGGCGAGCAGTACTTC
TRBJ1-1 TRBV28 NA NA CASIHPTGGGTEAFF TGTGCCAGCATTCACCCCACGGGGGGCGGCACTGAAGCTTTCTTT
TRBJ2-1 TRBV7-2 NA NA CASNPVWDSYNEQFF TGTGCCAGCAACCCGGTGTGGGACTCCTACAATGAGCAGTTCTTC
TRBJ2-3 TRBV28 NA NA CASSLLVPTDTDTQYF TGTGCCAGCAGTTTATTAGTTCCCACAGACACAGATACGCAGTATTTT
TRBJ1-2 TRBV6-2/TRBV6-3 NA NA CASSYPQGRVGDGYTF TGTGCCAGCAGTTACCCGCAGGGAAGGGTTGGCGATGGCTACACCTTC
TRBJ1-4 TRBV10-2 NA TRBD1 CASSEGTANEKLFF TGCGCCAGCAGTGAAGGGACAGCTAATGAAAAACTGTTTTTT
TRBJ2-7 TRBV5-4 once TRBD2 CASSLAGGGINYEQYF TGTGCCAGCAGCTTGGCCGGCGGGGGAATAAACTACGAGCAGTACTTC
TRBJ2-3 TRBV5-1 NA TRBD2 CASSFGTSKDTQYF TGCGCCAGCAGCTTTGGGACTAGCAAAGATACGCAGTATTTT
TRBJ2-3 TRBV6-6 NA TRBD1 CASHRGNADTQYF TGTGCCAGCCACAGGGGGAATGCAGATACGCAGTATTTT
TRBJ1-5 TRBV18 once TRBD1 CASSATGSSNQPQHF TGTGCCAGCTCAGCGACAGGGAGTAGCAATCAGCCCCAGCATTTT
TRBJ2-7 TRBV12-3/TRBV12-4 NA NA CASSTTREQYF TGTGCCAGCAGTACAACGCGGGAGCAGTACTTC
TRBJ1-2 TRBV11-2 NA NA CASSLDRIRSGYTF TGTGCCAGCAGCTTAGATCGTATCAGGTCTGGCTACACCTTC
TRBJ2-7 TRBV3-1/TRBV3-2 NA NA CASSSGTGRYEQYF TGTGCCAGCAGCTCCGGGACTGGCCGCTACGAGCAGTACTTC
TRBJ1-1 TRBV6-1 few NA CASTPGGTEAFF TGTGCCAGCACCCCGGGGGGTACTGAAGCTTTCTTT
TRBJ1-1 TRBV7-2 NA TRBD1 CASSLAGQVLNTEAFF TGTGCCAGCAGCTTAGCGGGACAGGTTCTGAACACTGAAGCTTTCTTT
TRBJ1-1 TRBV7-9 NA TRBD1 CASSLGTGAGAEAFF TGTGCCAGCAGCTTAGGCACAGGGGCTGGGGCTGAAGCTTTCTTT
TRBJ1-1 TRBV7-9 NA NA CASSLSTENTEAFF TGTGCCAGCAGCTTATCTACAGAGAACACTGAAGCTTTCTTT
TRBJ2-5 TRBV2 NA TRBD2 CASSDGTTSETQYF TGTGCCAGCAGTGACGGGACTACCTCAGAGACCCAGTACTTC
TRBJ2-7 TRBV29-1 NA NA CSVEDSHYEQYF TGCAGCGTTGAAGATTCTCACTACGAGCAGTACTTC
TRBJ2-6 TRBV19 NA NA CASMAGSSGANVLTF TGTGCCAGTATGGCCGGGAGCTCTGGGGCCAACGTCCTGACTTTC
TRBJ2-1 TRBV5-4 NA NA CASSLVSYNEQFF TGTGCCAGCAGCTTGGTTAGCTACAATGAGCAGTTCTTC
TRBJ1-5 TRBV6-1 NA NA CASSELRGYQPQHF TGTGCCAGCAGTGAGCTGAGGGGCTATCAGCCCCAGCATTTT
TRBJ2-5 TRBV7-7 NA NA CAKGLRETQYF TGTGCTAAAGGGCTCCGGGAGACCCAGTACTTC